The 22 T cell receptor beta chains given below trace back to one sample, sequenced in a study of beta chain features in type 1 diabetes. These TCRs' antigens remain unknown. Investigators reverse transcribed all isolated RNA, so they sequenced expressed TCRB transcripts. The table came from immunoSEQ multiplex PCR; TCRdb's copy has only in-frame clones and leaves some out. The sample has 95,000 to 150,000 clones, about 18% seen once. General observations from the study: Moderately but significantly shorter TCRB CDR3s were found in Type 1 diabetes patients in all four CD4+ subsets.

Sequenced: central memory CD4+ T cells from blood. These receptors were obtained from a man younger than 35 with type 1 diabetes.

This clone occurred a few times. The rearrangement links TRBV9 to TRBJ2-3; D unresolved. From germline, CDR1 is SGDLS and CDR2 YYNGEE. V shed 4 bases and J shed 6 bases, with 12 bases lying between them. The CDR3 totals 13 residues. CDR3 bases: TGTGCCAGCAGCCTTGTTTTTGTGGATACGCAGTATTTT. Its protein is CASSLVFVDTQYF.

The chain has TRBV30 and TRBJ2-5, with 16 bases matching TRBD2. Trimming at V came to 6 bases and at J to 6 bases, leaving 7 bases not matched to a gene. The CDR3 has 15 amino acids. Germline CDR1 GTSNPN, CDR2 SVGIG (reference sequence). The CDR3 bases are TGTGCCTGCTTGGGGACTAGCGGGAGGGTACAGACCCAGTACTTC. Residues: CACLGTSGRVQTQYF. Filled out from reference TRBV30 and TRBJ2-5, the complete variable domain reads SQTIHQWPATLVQPVGSPLSLECTVEGTSNPNLYWYRQAAGRGLQLLFYSVGIGQISSEVPQNLSASRPQDRQFILSSKKLLLSDSGFYLCACLGTSGRVQTQYFGPGTRLLVL.

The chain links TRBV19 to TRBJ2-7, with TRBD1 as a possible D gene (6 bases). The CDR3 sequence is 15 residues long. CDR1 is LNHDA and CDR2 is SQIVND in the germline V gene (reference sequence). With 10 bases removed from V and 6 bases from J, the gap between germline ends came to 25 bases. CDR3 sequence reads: CATGRQESFFREQYF. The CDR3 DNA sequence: TGTGCCACTGGGCGACAGGAAAGCTTTTTTCGCGAGCAGTACTTC.

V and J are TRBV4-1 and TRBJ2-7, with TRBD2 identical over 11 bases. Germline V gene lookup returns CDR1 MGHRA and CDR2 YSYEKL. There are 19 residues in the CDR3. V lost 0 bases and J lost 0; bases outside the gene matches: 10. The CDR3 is CASSQDLLLAGGTSYEQYF. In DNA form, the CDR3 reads TGCGCCAGCAGCCAAGATCTCCTTCTAGCGGGGGGTACCTCCTACGAGCAGTACTTC.

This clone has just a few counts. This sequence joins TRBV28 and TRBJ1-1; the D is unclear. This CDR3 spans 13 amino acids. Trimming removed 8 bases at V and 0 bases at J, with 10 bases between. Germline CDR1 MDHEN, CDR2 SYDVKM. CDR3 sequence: CASARQMNTEAFF. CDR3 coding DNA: TGTGCCAGCGCGAGGCAGATGAACACTGAAGCTTTCTTT.

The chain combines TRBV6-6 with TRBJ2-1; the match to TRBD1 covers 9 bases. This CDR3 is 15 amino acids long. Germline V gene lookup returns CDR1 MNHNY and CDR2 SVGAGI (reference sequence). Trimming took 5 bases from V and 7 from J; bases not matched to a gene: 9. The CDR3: CASSSGTGQGNEQFF. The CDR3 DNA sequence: TGTGCCAGCAGTAGCGGGACCGGACAGGGGAATGAGCAGTTCTTC.

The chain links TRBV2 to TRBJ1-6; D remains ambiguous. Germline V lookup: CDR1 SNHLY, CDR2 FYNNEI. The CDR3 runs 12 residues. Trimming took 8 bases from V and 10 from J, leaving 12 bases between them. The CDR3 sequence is CASVLSSSPLHF. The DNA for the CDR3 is TGTGCCAGCGTACTCAGCAGCTCACCCCTCCACTTT.

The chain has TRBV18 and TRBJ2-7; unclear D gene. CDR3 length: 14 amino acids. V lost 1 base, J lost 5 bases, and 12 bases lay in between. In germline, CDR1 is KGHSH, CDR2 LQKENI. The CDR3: CASSPQVGENEQYF. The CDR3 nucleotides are TGTGCCAGCTCACCACAAGTCGGAGAAAACGAGCAGTACTTC.

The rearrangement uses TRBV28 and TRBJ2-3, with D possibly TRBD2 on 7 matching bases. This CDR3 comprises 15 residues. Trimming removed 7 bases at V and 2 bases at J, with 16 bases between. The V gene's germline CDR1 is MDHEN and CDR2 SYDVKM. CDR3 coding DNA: TGTGCCAGCACCGTTGGAGGGGGGGACACAGATACGCAGTATTTT. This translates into CASTVGGGDTDTQYF. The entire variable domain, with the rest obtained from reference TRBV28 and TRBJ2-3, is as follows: DVKVTQSSRYLVKRTGEKVFLECVQDMDHENMFWYRQDPGLGLRLIYFSYDVKMKEKGDIPEGYSVSREKKERFSLILESASTNQTSMYLCASTVGGGDTDTQYFGPGTRLTVL.

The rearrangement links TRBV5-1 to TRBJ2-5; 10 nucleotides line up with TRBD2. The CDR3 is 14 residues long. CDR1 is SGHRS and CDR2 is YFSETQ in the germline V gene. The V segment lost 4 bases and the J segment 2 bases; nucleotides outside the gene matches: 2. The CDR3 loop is CASSMTSGQETQYF. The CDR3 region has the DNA TGCGCCAGCAGCATGACTAGCGGGCAAGAGACCCAGTACTTC.

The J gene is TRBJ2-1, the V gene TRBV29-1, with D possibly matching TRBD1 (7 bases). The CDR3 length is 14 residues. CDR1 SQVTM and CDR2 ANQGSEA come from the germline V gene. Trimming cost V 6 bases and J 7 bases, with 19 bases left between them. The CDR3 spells CSVKRAGGLNEQFF. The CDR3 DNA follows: TGCAGCGTCAAGAGGGCAGGGGGGCTTAATGAGCAGTTCTTC.

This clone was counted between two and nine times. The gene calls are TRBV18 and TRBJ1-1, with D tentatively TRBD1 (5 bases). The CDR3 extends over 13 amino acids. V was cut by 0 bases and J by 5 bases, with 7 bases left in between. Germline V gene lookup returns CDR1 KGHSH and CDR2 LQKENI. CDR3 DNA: TGTGCCAGCTCACCACCTCAGGGAACTGAAGCTTTCTTT. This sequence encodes CASSPPQGTEAFF.

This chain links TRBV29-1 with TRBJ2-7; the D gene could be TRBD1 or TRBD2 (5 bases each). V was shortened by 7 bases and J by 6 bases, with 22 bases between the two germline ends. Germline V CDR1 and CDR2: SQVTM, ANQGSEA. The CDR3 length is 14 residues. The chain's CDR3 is CSALPGTREGEQYF. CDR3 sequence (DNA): TGCAGCGCCCTCCCTGGGACCCGAGAAGGCGAGCAGTACTTC.

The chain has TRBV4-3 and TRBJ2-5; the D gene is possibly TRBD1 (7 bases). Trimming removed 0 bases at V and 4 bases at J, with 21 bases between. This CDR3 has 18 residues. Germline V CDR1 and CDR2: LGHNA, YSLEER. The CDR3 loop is CASSQELQGGPEGETQYF. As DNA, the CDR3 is TGCGCCAGCAGCCAAGAATTGCAGGGGGGCCCCGAGGGAGAGACCCAGTACTTC.

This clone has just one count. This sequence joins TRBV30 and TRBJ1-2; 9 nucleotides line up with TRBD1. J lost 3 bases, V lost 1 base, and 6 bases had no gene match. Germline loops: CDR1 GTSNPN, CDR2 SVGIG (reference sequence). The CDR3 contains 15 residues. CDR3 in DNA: TGTGCCTGGAGTGCCCGGGACAGGGTCTACTATGGCTACACCTTC. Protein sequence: CAWSARDRVYYGYTF.

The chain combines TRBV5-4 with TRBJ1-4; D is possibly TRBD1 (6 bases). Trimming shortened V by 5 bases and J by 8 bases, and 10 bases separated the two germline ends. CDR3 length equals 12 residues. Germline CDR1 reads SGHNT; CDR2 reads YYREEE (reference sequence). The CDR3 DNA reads TGTGCCAGCAGTACAGGGAAGGAAAAACTGTTTTTT. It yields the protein CASSTGKEKLFF.

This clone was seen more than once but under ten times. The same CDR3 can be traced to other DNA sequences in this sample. The DNA for the CDR3 is TGTGCCAGCAGCCCGGGGACAAAGGAGACCCAGTACTTC. Amino acids: CASSPGTKETQYF. This sequence joins TRBV7-2 and TRBJ2-5, with D possibly being TRBD1 (6 bases). Germline CDR1 and CDR2: SGHTA and FQGNSA. The CDR3 is 13 amino acids. V lost 5 bases to trimming and J lost 5 bases, with 12 bases between them. The variable domain in full, completed from reference TRBV7-2 and TRBJ2-5, reads GAGVSQSPSNKVTEKGKDVELRCDPISGHTALYWYRQSLGQGLEFLIYFQGNSAPDKSGLPSDRFSAERTGGSVSTLTIQRTQQEDSAVYLCASSPGTKETQYFGPGTRLLVL.

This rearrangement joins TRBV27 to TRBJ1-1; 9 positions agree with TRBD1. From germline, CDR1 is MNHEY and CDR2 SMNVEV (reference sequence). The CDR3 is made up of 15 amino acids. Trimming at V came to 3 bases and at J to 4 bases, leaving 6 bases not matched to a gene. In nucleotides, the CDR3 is TGTGCCAGCAGTTTCACGACAGGGGGGGGCACTGAAGCTTTCTTT. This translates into CASSFTTGGGTEAFF.

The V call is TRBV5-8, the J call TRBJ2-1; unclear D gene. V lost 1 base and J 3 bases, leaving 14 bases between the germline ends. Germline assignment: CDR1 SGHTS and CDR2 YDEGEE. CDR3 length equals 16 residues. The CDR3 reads CASSLSLVVIYNEQFF. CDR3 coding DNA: TGTGCCAGCAGCTTGAGTCTCGTGGTCATCTACAATGAGCAGTTCTTC.

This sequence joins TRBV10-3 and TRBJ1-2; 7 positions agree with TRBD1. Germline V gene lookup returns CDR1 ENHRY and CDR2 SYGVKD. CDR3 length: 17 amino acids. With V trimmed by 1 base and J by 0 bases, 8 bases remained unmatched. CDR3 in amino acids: CAISELRDSPTNYGYTF. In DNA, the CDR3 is TGTGCCATCAGTGAGTTACGGGACAGCCCGACTAACTATGGCTACACCTTC.

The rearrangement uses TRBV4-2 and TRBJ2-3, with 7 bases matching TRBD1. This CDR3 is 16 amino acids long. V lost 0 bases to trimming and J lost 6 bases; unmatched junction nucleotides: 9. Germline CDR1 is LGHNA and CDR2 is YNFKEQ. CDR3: CASSQDWGTDRDTQYF. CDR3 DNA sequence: TGTGCCAGCAGCCAAGATTGGGGGACAGACAGGGATACGCAGTATTTT.

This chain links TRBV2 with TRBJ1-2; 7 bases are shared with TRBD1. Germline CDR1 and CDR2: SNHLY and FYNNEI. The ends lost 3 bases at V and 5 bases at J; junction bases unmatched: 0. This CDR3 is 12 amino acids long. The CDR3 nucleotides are TGTGCCAGCAGTGAGACAGGGTATGGCTACACCTTC. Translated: CASSETGYGYTF.